Given below is one T cell receptor (beta chain) in context. Its antigen is not identified. This record belongs to a study of T cells in Graves' hyperthyroidism and ophthalmopathy. V lost 1 base to trimming and J lost 2 bases; unmatched junction nucleotides: 2. Germline CDR1 reads SEHNR; CDR2 reads FQNEAQ (reference sequence). This CDR3 is built from 15 residues. Subjects aged 18 to 65 presented with newly diagnosed hyperthyroidism of less than 2 months' duration. From RNA transcripts, TCR beta CDR3 regions were amplified. HTBI primers drove first-round RT-PCR of the TCR CDR3. Using its own MiXCR run on the multiplex PCR reads, TCRdb lists one record per CDR3 protein. This table holds hundreds of thousands of distinct CDR3 sequences, 35% to 55% found once. Study-wide points: Researchers found most expanded thyroid clonotypes above 0.001 in blood as well. Before onset, ophthalmopathy was predicted by the model a median around 6 months earlier. Ophthalmopathy stood apart from stable hyperthyroidism in a 13 V-J model.

The sequenced sample consisted of peripheral blood or thyroid tissue (not recorded which). The sequence derives from a woman younger than 35 with Graves' hyperthyroidism. The rearrangement links TRBV7-9 to TRBJ1-5; 7 bases line up with TRBD1. The CDR3 reads CASSLEGTGNQPQHF. The DNA of the CDR3 is TGTGCCAGCAGCTTAGAAGGGACAGGCAATCAGCCCCAGCATTTT.